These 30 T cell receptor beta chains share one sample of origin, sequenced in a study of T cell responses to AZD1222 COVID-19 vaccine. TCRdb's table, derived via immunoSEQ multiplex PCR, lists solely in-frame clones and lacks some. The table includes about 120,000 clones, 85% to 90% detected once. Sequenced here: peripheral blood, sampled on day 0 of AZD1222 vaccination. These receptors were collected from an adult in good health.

The CDR3 sequence is CASSQGQAYEQYF. CDR3 in DNA: TGCGCCAGCAGCCAAGGACAGGCCTACGAGCAGTACTTC. The V and J genes are TRBV5-1 and TRBJ2-7, with TRBD1 matching 7 bases. Germline lookup yields CDR1 SGHRS and CDR2 YFSETQ. The CDR3 totals 13 residues. The J segment lost 2 bases and the V segment lost 4 bases, leaving 3 bases of the junction unmatched.

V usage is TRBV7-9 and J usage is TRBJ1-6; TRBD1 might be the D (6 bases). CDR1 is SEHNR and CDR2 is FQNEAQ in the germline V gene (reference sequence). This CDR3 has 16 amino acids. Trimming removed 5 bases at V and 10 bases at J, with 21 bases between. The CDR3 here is CASSPTTGGVLSPLHF. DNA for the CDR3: TGTGCCAGCAGCCCAACGACAGGAGGCGTTTTATCACCCCTCCACTTT. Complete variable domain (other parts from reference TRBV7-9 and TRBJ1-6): DTGVSQNPRHKITKRGQNVTFRCDPISEHNRLYWYRQTLGQGPEFLTYFQNEAQLEKSRLLSDRFSAERPKGSFSTLEIQRTEQGDSAMYLCASSPTTGGVLSPLHFGNGTRLTVT.

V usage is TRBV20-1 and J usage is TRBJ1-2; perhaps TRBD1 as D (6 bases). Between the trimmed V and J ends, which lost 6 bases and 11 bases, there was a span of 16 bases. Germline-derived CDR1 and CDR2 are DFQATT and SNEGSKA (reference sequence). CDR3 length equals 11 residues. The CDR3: CSALRQEGYTF. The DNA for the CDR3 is TGCAGTGCCCTCCGACAGGAGGGGTACACCTTC.

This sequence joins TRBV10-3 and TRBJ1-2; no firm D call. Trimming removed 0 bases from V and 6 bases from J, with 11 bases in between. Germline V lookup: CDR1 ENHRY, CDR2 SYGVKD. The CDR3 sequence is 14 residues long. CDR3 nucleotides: TGTGCCATCAGTGAGTCTAGTACATACGATGGCTACACCTTC. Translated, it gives CAISESSTYDGYTF.

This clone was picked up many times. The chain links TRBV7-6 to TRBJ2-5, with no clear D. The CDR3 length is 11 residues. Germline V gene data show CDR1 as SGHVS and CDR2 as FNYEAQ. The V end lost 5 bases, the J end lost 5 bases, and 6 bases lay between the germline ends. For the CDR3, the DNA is TGTGCCAGCAGCCCCGGCGAGACCCAGTACTTC. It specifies CASSPGETQYF.

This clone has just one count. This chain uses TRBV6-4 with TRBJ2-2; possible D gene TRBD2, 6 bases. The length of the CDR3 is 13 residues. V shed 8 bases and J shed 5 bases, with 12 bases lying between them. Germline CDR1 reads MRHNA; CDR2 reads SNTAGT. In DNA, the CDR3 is TGTGCCAGCGGGGCTAGCGCAACCGGGGAGCTGTTTTTT. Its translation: CASGASATGELFF.

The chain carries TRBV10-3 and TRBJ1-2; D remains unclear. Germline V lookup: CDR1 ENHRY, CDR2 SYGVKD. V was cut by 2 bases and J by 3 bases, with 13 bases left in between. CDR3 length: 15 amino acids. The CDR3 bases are TGTGCCATCAGTGAGCTAAAGGCATCTTACTATGGCTACACCTTC. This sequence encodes CAISELKASYYGYTF.

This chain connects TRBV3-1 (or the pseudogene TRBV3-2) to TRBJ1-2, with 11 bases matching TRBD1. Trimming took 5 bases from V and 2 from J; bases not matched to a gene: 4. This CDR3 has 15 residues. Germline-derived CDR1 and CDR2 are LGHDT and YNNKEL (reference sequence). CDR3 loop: CASSLGQGANYGYTF. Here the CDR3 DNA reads TGTGCCAGCAGCTTAGGACAGGGGGCCAACTATGGCTACACCTTC.

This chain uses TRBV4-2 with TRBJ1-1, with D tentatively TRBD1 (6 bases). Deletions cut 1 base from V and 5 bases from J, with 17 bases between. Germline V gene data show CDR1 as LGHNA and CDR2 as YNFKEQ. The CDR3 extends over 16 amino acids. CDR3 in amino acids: CASSQGSWGGETEAFF. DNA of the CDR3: TGTGCCAGCAGCCAAGGCTCCTGGGGGGGCGAGACTGAAGCTTTCTTT.

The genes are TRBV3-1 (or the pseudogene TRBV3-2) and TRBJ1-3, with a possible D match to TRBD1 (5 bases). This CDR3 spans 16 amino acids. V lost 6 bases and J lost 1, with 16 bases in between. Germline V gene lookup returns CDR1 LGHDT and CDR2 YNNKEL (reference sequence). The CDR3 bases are TGTGCCAGCAGGGGGCCCCCCTCAGGTTCTGGAAACACCATATATTTT. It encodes CASRGPPSGSGNTIYF.

CDR3 sequence: CASSTPDRINEQYF. DNA for the CDR3: TGTGCCAGCAGCACTCCGGACAGGATCAACGAGCAGTACTTC. This rearrangement joins TRBV6-5 to TRBJ2-7, with 7 bases identical to TRBD1. Trimming cost V 6 bases and J 5 bases; bases outside gene matches: 10. Germline lookup yields CDR1 MNHEY and CDR2 SVGAGI. The CDR3 spans 14 residues.

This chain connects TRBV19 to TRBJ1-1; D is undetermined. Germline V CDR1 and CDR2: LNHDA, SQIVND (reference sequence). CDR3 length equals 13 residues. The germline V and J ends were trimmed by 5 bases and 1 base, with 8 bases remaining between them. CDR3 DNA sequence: TGTGCCAGTAGTTTAGCGGAGAACACTGAAGCTTTCTTT. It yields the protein CASSLAENTEAFF. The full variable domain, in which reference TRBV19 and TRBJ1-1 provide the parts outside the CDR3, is DGGITQSPKYLFRKEGQNVTLSCEQNLNHDAMYWYRQDPGQGLRLIYYSQIVNDFQKGDIAEGYSVSREKKESFPLTVTSAQKNPTAFYLCASSLAENTEAFFGQGTRLTVV.

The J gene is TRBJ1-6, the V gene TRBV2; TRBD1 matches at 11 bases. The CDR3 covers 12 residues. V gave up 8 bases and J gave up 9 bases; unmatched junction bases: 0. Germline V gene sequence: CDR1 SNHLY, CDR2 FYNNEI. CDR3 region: CASGTGGSPLHF. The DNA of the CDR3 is TGTGCCAGCGGGACAGGGGGTTCACCCCTCCACTTT.

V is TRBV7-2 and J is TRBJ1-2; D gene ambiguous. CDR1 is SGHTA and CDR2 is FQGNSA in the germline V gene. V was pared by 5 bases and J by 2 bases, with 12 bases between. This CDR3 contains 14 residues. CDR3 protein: CASSPSSGNYGYTF. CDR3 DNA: TGTGCCAGCAGCCCGTCGTCTGGGAACTATGGCTACACCTTC.

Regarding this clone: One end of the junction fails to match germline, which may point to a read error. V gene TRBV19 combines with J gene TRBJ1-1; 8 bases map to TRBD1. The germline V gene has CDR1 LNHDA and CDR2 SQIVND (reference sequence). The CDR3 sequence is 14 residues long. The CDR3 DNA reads TGTGCCAGTACGTTGACAGGGGTGAACCCTGAAGCTTTCTTT. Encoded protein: CASTLTGVNPEAFF.

As DNA, the CDR3 is TGTGCCAGCAGCGTTAATCTCAAGGGGGGAGATGGCACTGAAGCTTTCTTT. It encodes CASSVNLKGGDGTEAFF. The V gene is TRBV9, the J gene TRBJ1-1; D might be TRBD1 (6 bases). Germline V gene data show CDR1 as SGDLS and CDR2 as YYNGEE. This CDR3 spans 17 amino acids. V was pared by 2 bases and J by 4 bases, with 21 bases between.

The CDR3 nucleotides are TGTGCCAGCAGTAGACAGGGGGGGTCTGAAGCTTTCTTT. Amino acids: CASSRQGGSEAFF. The chain carries TRBV6-5 and TRBJ1-1, with 9 bases lining up with TRBD1. The CDR3 is made up of 13 amino acids. V was pared by 5 bases and J by 6 bases, with 4 bases of the junction left unmatched. Germline V CDR1 and CDR2: MNHEY, SVGAGI.

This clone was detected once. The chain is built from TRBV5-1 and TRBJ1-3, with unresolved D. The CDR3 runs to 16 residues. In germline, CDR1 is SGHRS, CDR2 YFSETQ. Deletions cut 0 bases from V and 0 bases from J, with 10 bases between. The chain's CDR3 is CASSLEGSSSGNTIYF. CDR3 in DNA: TGCGCCAGCAGCTTGGAAGGCAGCAGCTCTGGAAACACCATATATTTT.

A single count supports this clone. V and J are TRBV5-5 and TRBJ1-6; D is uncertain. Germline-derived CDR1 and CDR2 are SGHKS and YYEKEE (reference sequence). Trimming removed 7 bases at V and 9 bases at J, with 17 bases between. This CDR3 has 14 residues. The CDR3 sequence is CASQIQTKGSPLHF. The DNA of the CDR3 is TGTGCCAGCCAGATACAGACAAAAGGTTCACCCCTCCACTTT.

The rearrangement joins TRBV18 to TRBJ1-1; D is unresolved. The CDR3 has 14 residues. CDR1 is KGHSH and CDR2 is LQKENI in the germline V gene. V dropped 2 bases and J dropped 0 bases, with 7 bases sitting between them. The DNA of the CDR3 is TGTGCCAGCTCACCATCCGATATGAACACTGAAGCTTTCTTT. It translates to CASSPSDMNTEAFF.

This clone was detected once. The CDR3: CASSSTYRSGGYTF. In DNA, the CDR3 is TGTGCCAGCAGCTCCACTTATCGGTCGGGCGGCTACACCTTC. The chain combines TRBV11-2 with TRBJ1-2; D ambiguous. Trimming stripped 4 bases from V and 8 bases from J, with 17 bases between. From germline, CDR1 is SGHAT and CDR2 FQNNGV. This CDR3 is 14 amino acids long.

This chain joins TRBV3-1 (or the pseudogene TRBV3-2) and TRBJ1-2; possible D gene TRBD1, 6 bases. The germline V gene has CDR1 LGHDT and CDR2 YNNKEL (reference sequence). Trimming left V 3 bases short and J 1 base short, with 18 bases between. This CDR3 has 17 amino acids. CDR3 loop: CASSHTGSESVNYGYTF. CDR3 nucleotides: TGTGCCAGCAGCCATACAGGGTCGGAATCCGTTAACTATGGCTACACCTTC.

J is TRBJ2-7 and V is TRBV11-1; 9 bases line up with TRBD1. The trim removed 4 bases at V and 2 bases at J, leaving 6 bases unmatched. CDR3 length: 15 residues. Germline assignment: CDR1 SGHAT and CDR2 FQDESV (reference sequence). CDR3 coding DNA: TGTGCCAGCAGCTGGACAGGGGATAACGCCTACGAGCAGTACTTC. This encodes CASSWTGDNAYEQYF.

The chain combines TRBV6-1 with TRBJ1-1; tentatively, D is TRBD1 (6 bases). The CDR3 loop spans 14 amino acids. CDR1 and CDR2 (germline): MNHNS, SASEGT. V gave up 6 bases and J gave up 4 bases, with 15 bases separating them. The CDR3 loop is CASSPDRAITEAFF. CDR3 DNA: TGTGCCAGCAGCCCGGACAGAGCGATCACTGAAGCTTTCTTT.

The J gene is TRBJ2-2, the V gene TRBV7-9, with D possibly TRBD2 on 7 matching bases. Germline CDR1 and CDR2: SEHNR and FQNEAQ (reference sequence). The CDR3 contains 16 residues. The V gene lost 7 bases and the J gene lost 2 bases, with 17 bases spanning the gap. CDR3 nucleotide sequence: TGTGCCAGCACCCGGGGAGGGGGAAGTAACACCGGGGAGCTGTTTTTT. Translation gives CASTRGGGSNTGELFF.

CDR3 loop: CASSLEAGTANNYGYTF. CDR3 in DNA: TGCGCCAGCAGCTTGGAAGCCGGGACAGCTAACAACTATGGCTACACCTTC. The chain is built from TRBV5-1 and TRBJ1-2; 7 bases are shared with TRBD1. The CDR3 contains 17 residues. Looked up from germline, CDR1 is SGHRS and CDR2 is YFSETQ. Unmatched junction bases numbered 10, after V lost 0 bases and J lost 2 bases.

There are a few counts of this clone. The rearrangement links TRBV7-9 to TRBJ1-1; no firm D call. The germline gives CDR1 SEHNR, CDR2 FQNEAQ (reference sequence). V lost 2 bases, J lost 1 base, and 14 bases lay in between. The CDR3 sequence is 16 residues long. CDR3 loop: CASSLLGWSENTEAFF. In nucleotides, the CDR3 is TGTGCCAGCAGCTTACTAGGATGGTCCGAGAACACTGAAGCTTTCTTT.

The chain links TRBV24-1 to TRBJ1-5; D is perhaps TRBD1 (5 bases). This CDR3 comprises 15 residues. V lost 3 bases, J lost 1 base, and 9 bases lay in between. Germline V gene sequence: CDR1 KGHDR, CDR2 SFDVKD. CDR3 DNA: TGTGCCACCAGTGATACTGGGGCCAGCAATCAGCCCCAGCATTTT. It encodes CATSDTGASNQPQHF.

CDR3 region: CASSLDRGTETQYF. The CDR3 coding sequence is TGTGCCAGCAGCCTGGACAGGGGGACAGAGACCCAGTACTTC. The rearrangement joins TRBV11-2 to TRBJ2-5; 10 nucleotides line up with TRBD1. The ends lost 5 bases at V and 4 bases at J; junction bases unmatched: 4. The length of the CDR3 is 14 residues. Germline V CDR1 and CDR2: SGHAT, FQNNGV.

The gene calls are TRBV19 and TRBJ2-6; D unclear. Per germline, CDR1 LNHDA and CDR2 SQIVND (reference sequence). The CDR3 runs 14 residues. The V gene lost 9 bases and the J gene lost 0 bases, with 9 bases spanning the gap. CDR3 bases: TGTGCCAGCGATACCTACTCTGGGGCCAACGTCCTGACTTTC. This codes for CASDTYSGANVLTF.